The 9 T cell receptor beta chains listed next were all sequenced from one sample in a study of cytotoxic CD8 clonotypes in ibrutinib-treated CLL (dated by TCRdb to 2020 to 2023). To prepare the library, the immunoSEQ multiplex PCR assay was applied. Not all clones reach the TCRdb copy of this immuneACCESS table, which keeps in-frame sequences only. Checked studies attribute under half of the gap to unresolved V genes and leave the rest unexplained. For this sample there are 45,000 or so clones; 57% appear just once. Approximately 30% of the sample comes from the top ten. In the paper's terms, the time point label means: approximately 2 years on ibrutinib. Sequencing used PBMCs, obtained after 24 months of ibrutinib treatment. The receptor set was obtained from a human donor with chronic lymphocytic leukemia.

The chain recombines TRBV28 with TRBJ1-5, with D uncertain. The CDR3 is 12 residues long. V was shortened by 4 bases and J by 11 bases, with 12 bases between the two germline ends. Germline CDR1 and CDR2: MDHEN and SYDVKM. Here the CDR3 reads CASSSERRAQHF. The CDR3 DNA is TGTGCCAGCAGTTCTGAAAGGCGGGCCCAGCATTTT.

The chain links TRBV10-3 to TRBJ1-2; D is unclear. The CDR3 loop spans 12 amino acids. V dropped 4 bases and J dropped 2 bases, with 5 bases sitting between them. The germline gives CDR1 ENHRY, CDR2 SYGVKD. The chain's CDR3 is CAISGNNYGYTF. The CDR3 nucleotides are TGTGCCATCAGTGGCAACAACTATGGCTACACCTTC.

This chain joins TRBV5-1 and TRBJ2-5, with 15 bases aligning to TRBD2. This CDR3 spans 14 amino acids. The germline V gene has CDR1 SGHRS and CDR2 YFSETQ. The junction had 3 bases not matched to a gene; V was cut back by 7 bases and J by 5 bases. DNA of the CDR3: TGCGCCAGCGGGGGACTAGCGGGGGGCGAGACCCAGTACTTC. It translates to CASGGLAGGETQYF.

The gene calls are TRBV19 and TRBJ1-1, with 9 bases aligning to TRBD1. The germline gives CDR1 LNHDA, CDR2 SQIVND (reference sequence). The CDR3 is 15 residues long. Germline trimming cut 1 base from V and 1 base from J; bases unmatched to any gene: 1. CDR3 amino acids: CASSIADRGNTEAFF. CDR3 DNA: TGTGCCAGTAGTATAGCGGACAGGGGGAACACTGAAGCTTTCTTT.

The CDR3 sequence: CASSQWAGQSTGANVLTF. CDR3 nucleotides: TGTGCCAGCAGCCAATGGGCAGGGCAAAGCACTGGGGCCAACGTCCTGACTTTC. This rearrangement joins TRBV4-2 to TRBJ2-6, with D perhaps TRBD1 (5 bases). This CDR3 region has 18 residues. Germline V lookup: CDR1 LGHNA, CDR2 YNFKEQ. The ends were cut back, 2 bases at V and 2 bases at J, with 16 bases in the middle.

The rearrangement uses TRBV6-6 and TRBJ2-5; D gene unclear. Germline-derived CDR1 and CDR2 are MNHNY and SVGAGI (reference sequence). The CDR3 extends over 10 amino acids. V lost 7 bases and J lost 5, with 5 bases in between. For the CDR3, the DNA is TGTGCCAGCAAATGGGAGACCCAGTACTTC. It codes for CASKWETQYF.

There are a few counts of this clone. The chain carries TRBV9 and TRBJ2-5; 7 positions match TRBD1. The V gene end was trimmed by 4 bases and the J gene end by 1 base; junction bases not matched to a gene: 4. This CDR3 spans 14 amino acids. Germline CDR1 is SGDLS and CDR2 is YYNGEE. CDR3 DNA sequence: TGTGCCAGCAGCAGGGGGCGGATCCAAGAGACCCAGTACTTC. Translating it yields CASSRGRIQETQYF.

This clone appeared a few times. The CDR3 nucleotides read TGTGCCAGCAGCCCTGACACGGATCAGCCCCAGCATTTT. Its protein product is CASSPDTDQPQHF. V and J are TRBV5-5 and TRBJ1-5; no definite D call. CDR3 size: 13 residues. Trimming stripped 4 bases from V and 5 bases from J, with 10 bases between. Germline CDR1 is SGHKS and CDR2 is YYEKEE (reference sequence).

This chain connects TRBV2 to TRBJ2-7; 7 nucleotides align to TRBD2. CDR3 size: 15 residues. The V and J ends lost 4 bases and 0 bases, in that order; junction bases with no gene match: 6. CDR1 and CDR2 (germline): SNHLY, FYNNEI. CDR3 coding DNA: TGTGCCAGCAGTGGGGCGGGAGAATACTCCTACGAGCAGTACTTC. Encoded protein: CASSGAGEYSYEQYF. Full variable domain (outside the CDR3, taken from reference TRBV2 and TRBJ2-7): EPEVTQTPSHQVTQMGQEVILRCVPISNHLYFYWYRQILGQKVEFLVSFYNNEISEKSEIFDDQFSVERPDGSNFTLKIRSTKLEDSAMYFCASSGAGEYSYEQYFGPGTRLTVT.